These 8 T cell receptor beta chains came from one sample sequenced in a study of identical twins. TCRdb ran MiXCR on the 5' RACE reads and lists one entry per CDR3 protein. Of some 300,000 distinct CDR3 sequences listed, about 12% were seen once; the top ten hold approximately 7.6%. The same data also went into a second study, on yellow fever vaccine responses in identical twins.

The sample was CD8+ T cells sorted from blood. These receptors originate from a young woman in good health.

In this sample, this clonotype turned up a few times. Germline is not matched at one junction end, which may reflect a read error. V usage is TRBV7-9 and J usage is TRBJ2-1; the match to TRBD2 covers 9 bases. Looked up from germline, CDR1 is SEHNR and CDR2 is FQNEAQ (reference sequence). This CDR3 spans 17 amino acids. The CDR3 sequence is CASSLVGVAGAYNEQFF. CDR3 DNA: TGTGCCAGCAGCTTAGTTGGCGTAGCGGGAGCCTATAATGAGCAGTTCTTC. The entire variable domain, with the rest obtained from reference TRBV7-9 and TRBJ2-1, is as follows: DTGVSQNPRHKITKRGQNVTFRCDPISEHNRLYWYRQTLGQGPEFLTYFQNEAQLEKSRLLSDRFSAERPKGSFSTLEIQRTEQGDSAMYLCASSLVGVAGAYNEQFFGPGTRLTVL.

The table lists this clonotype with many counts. The DNA of the CDR3 is TGTGCCACCAGTGGGGGAGGGGGCACAGATACGCAGTATTTT. The encoded protein is CATSGGGGTDTQYF. This rearrangement joins TRBV24-1 to TRBJ2-3; 7 positions match TRBD2. The germline gives CDR1 KGHDR, CDR2 SFDVKD. This CDR3 contains 14 residues. V lost 5 bases to trimming and J lost 1 base; unmatched junction nucleotides: 2.

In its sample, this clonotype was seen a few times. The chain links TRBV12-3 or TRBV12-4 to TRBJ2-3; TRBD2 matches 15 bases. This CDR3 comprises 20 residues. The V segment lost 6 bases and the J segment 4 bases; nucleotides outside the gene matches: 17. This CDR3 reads CASRRPGLAGGNLSADTQYF. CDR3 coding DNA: TGTGCCAGCAGACGGCCGGGACTAGCGGGGGGAAACCTGTCAGCAGATACGCAGTATTTT.

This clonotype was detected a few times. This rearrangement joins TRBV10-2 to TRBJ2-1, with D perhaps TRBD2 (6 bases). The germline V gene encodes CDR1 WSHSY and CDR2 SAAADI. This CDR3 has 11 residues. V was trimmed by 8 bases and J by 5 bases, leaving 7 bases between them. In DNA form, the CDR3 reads TGCGCCAGCGGGGAGGACAATGAGCAGTTCTTC. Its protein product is CASGEDNEQFF.

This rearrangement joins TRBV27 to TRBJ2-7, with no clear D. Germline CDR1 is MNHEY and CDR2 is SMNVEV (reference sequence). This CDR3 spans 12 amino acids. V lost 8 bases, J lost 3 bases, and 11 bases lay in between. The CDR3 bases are TGTGCCAGCGGCCCCGACGACTACGAGCAGTACGTC. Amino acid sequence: CASGPDDYEQYV.

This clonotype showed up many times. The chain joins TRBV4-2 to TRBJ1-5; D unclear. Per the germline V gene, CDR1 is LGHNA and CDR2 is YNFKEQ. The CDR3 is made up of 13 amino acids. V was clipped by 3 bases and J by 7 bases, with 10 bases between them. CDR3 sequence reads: CASSHLMGQPQHF. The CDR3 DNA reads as TGTGCCAGCAGCCATCTAATGGGCCAGCCCCAGCATTTT.

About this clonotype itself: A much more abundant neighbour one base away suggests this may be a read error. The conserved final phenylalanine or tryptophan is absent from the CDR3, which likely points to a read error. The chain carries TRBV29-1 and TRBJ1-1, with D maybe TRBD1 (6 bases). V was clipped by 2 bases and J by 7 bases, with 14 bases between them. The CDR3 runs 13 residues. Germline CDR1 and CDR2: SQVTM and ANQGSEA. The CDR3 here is CSVEFGGLDEAFS. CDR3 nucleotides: TGCAGCGTTGAATTCGGGGGGCTGGATGAAGCTTTCTCT.

For the CDR3, the DNA is TGTGCCAGCAGCCAAGAATATGGCGGGAGAGCCTACAATGAGCAGTTCTTC. Amino acids: CASSQEYGGRAYNEQFF. The chain links TRBV14 to TRBJ2-1, with 7 nucleotides matching TRBD2. The germline V gene encodes CDR1 SGHDN and CDR2 FVKESK. The CDR3 contains 17 residues. The V gene end was trimmed by 0 bases and the J gene end by 2 bases; junction bases not matched to a gene: 7. The full variable domain, rest sourced from reference TRBV14 and TRBJ2-1, is EAGVTQFPSHSVIEKGQTVTLRCDPISGHDNLYWYRRVMGKEIKFLLHFVKESKQDESGMPNNRFLAERTGGTYSTLKVQPAELEDSGVYFCASSQEYGGRAYNEQFFGPGTRLTVL.